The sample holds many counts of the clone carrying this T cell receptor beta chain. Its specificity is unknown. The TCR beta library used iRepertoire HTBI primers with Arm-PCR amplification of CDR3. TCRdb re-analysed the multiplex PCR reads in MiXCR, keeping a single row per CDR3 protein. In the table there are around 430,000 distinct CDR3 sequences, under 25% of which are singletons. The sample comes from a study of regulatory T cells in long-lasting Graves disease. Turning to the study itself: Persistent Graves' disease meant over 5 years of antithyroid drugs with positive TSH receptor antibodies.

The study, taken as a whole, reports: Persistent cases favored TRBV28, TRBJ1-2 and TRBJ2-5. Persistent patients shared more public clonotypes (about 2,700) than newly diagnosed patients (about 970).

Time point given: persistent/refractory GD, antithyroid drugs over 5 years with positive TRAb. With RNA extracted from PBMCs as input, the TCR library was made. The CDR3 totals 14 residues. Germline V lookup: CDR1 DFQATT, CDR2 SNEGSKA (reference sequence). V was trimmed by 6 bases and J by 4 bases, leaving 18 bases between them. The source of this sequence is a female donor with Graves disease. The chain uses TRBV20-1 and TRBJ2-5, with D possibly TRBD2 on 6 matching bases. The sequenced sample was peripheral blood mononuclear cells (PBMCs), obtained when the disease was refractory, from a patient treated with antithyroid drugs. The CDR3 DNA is TGCAGTGCCTCGCGGGACTTCAGCTCAGAGACCCAGTACTTC. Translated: CSASRDFSSETQYF.